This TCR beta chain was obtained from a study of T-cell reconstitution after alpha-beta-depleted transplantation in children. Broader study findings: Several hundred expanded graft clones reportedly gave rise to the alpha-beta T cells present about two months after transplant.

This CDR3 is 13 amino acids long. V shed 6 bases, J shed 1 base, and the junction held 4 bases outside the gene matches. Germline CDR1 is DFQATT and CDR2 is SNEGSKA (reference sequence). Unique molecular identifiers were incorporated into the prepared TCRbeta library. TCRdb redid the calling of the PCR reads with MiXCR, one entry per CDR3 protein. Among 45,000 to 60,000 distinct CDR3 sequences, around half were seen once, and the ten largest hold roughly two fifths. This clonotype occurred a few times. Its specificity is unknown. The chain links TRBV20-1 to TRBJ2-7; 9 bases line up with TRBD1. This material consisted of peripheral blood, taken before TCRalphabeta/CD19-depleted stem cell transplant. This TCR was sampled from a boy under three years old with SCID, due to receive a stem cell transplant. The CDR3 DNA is TGCAGTGCCGGGACAGGGAATTCCTACGAGCAGTACTTC. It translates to CSAGTGNSYEQYF.